This T cell receptor beta chain was observed in a study of T cell responses to AZD1222 COVID-19 vaccine. Comments on this clone: Its antigen is currently unknown.

The table came from immunoSEQ multiplex PCR; TCRdb's copy has only in-frame clones and leaves some out. The data hold some 120,000 clones, with approximately 80% observed a single time. Per the germline V gene, CDR1 is MDHEN and CDR2 is SYDVKM. The CDR3 runs to 15 residues. V lost 6 bases and J lost 8, with 19 bases in between. Study-wide results and limits: Seropositivity was recorded at baseline in only a handful of AZD1222 recipients.

The rearrangement links TRBV28 to TRBJ1-4; D might be TRBD1 (5 bases). This sequence was found in an adult who received the AZD1222 COVID-19 vaccine. The sequences come from peripheral blood, collected 28 days after the second AZD1222 dose. The CDR3 region is CASSPWGRSREKLFF. The CDR3 bases are TGTGCCAGCAGCCCCTGGGGCAGGTCGCGGGAAAAACTGTTTTTT.